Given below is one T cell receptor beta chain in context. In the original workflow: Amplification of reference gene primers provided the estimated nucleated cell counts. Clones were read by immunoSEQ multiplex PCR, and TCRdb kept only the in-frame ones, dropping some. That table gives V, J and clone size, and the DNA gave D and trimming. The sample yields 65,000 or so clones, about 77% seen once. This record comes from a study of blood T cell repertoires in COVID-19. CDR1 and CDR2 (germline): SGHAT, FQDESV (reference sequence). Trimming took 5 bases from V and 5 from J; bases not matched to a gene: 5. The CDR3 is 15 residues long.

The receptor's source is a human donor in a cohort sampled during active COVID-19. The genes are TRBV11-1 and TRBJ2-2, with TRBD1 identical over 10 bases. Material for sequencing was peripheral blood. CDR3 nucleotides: TGTGCCAGCAGCGCCCGGGACAGGGGAACCGGGGAGCTGTTTTTT. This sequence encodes CASSARDRGTGELFF.